In its sample, the clone carrying this T cell receptor (beta chain) was seen many times. The antigen remains unidentified. Template material for amplifying TCR beta CDR3 regions consisted of RNA transcripts. A set of HTBI primers served as the primers for a first-round RT-PCR of the TCR CDR3. MiXCR, applied by TCRdb to the multiplex PCR reads, yields one record per CDR3 protein. The data show approximately 620,000 distinct CDR3 sequences, over 11% seen once. V lost 4 bases and J lost 12, with 24 bases in between. The CDR3 runs to 15 residues. CDR1 is SGHNT, CDR2 YENEEA, per germline. These data originate in a study of T cells in Graves' hyperthyroidism and ophthalmopathy. Patients aged 18 to 65 with hyperthyroidism were newly diagnosed, with duration under 2 months. General study points: Progression to ophthalmopathy was predicted a median of 6.5 months early. Blood also contained most expanded thyroid clonotypes above 0.001.

Input material: blood. The sequence was obtained from a woman in her twenties or thirties with Graves' hyperthyroidism that later progressed to Graves' ophthalmopathy. The chain has TRBV11-3 and TRBJ2-5; D possibly corresponds to TRBD1 (6 bases). The CDR3 DNA is TGTGCCAGCAGCTCCCGGCAGGGGAATTTGTTAATAGAGTACTTC. Translation gives CASSSRQGNLLIEYF.